This paragraph covers one T cell receptor (beta chain) sequence. Its antigen is currently unknown. The source of the sample is a study of cytomegalovirus exposure and HLA in healthy donors. Study-level points and caveats: It was only CMV serostatus that was available as immune exposure information.

PCR primers comprised 60 Vbeta and 13 Jbeta primers. Here immunoSEQ multiplex PCR was the method, and the copy in TCRdb shows in-frame clones only, minus some. The table shows roughly 150,000 clones, with 70% to 80% occurring only once. The CDR3 spans 15 residues. V was cut by 4 bases and J by 1 base, with 13 bases left in between. Per the germline V gene, CDR1 is ENHRY and CDR2 is SYGVKD. The rearrangement links TRBV10-3 to TRBJ1-1; D is uncertain. Sequenced material: PBMCs. This clonotype was obtained from a male donor in good health and CMV-seronegative. The CDR3 reads CAISVGRGGNTEAFF. Here the CDR3 DNA reads TGTGCCATCAGTGTTGGGAGAGGTGGGAACACTGAAGCTTTCTTT.